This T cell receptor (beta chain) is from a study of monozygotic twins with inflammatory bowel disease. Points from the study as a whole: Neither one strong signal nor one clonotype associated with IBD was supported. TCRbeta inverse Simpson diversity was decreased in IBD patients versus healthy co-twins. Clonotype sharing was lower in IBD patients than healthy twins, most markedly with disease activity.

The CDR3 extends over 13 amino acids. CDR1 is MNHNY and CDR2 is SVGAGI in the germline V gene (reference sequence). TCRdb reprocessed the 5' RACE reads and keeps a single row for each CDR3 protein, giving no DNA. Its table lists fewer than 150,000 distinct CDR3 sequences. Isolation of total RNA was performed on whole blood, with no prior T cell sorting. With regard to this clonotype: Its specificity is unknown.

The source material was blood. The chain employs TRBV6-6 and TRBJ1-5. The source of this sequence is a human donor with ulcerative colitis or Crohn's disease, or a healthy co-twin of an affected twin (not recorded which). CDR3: CASKGPSNQPQHF.